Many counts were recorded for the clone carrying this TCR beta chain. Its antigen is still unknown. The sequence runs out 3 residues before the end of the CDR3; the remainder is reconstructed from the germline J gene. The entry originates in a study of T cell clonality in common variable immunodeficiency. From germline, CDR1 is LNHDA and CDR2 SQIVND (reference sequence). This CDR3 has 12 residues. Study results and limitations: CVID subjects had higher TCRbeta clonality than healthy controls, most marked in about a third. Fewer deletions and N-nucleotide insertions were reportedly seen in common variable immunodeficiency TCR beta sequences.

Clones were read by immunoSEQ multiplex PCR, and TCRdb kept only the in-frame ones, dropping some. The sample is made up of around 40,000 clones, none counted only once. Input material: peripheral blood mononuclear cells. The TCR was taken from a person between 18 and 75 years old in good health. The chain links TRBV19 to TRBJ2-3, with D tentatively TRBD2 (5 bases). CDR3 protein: CASSMTNGAQYF. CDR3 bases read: TGTGCCAGTAGTATGACGAACGGGGCG.